This T cell receptor (beta chain) was sequenced for a study of T-cell memory formation after mild COVID-19. General study points: The main location of contracting CD4+ clones was CM and EM, and that of contracting CD8+ clones was EMRA. Clones that contracted from day 15 to 85 had balanced CD4/CD8; later expanders were CD4+ biased.

The CDR3 is 15 amino acids. Germline lookup yields CDR1 LNHDA and CDR2 SQIVND (reference sequence). V lost 3 bases, J lost 5 bases, and 16 bases lay in between. Regarding this clonotype: As yet, its antigen is unknown.

TCR alpha and TCR beta cDNA libraries carrying sample barcodes and UMIs came from 5'RACE with constant-segment primers. TCRdb called the 5' RACE reads again in MiXCR, with one record for every CDR3 protein. The sample includes around 430,000 distinct CDR3 sequences, 15% to 20% seen only once; the top ten take roughly 21%. This clonotype originated in a man between 18 and 35 years old who had mild COVID-19 (a few samples of this study predate the infection). Cell type and time point are not known. V usage is TRBV19 and J usage is TRBJ1-2; possibly TRBD1 for D (6 bases). The material sequenced was PBMCs or a T cell subset sorted from them (not recorded which). The CDR3 DNA sequence: TGTGCCAGTAGTATTATCAGGGGCTGGAAGTATGGCTACACCTTC. It yields the protein CASSIIRGWKYGYTF.